This T cell receptor beta chain was documented in a study of cytomegalovirus exposure and HLA in healthy donors. The study, taken as a whole, reports: In the 120 validation repertoires, about 95% of cluster scores exceeded 0, per a later analysis.

Unmatched junction bases numbered 9, after V lost 2 bases and J lost 3 bases. The length of the CDR3 is 16 residues. Germline-derived CDR1 and CDR2 are SGDLS and YYNGEE. Clones were sequenced by immunoSEQ multiplex PCR, and TCRdb holds only the in-frame ones, with some missing. The profile shows some 99,000 clones, about 88% of them singletons. Remarks on this clone: As yet, its antigen is unknown.

The sample consisted of PBMCs. The sequence was collected from a woman aged 18-30 years in good health and CMV-seronegative. The chain uses TRBV9 and TRBJ2-7, with 9 bases that match TRBD1. The DNA for the CDR3 is TGTGCCAGCAGCGTTGATCCGGGACAGGGTTTCTACGAGCAGTACTTC. This sequence encodes CASSVDPGQGFYEQYF. Variable domain in full (rest from reference TRBV9 and TRBJ2-7): DSGVTQTPKHLITATGQRVTLRCSPRSGDLSVYWYQQSLDQGLQFLIQYYNGEERAKGNILERFSAQQFPDLHSELNLSSLELGDSALYFCASSVDPGQGFYEQYFGPGTRLTVT.